Sequencing of this T cell receptor (beta chain) was carried out in a study of tumour-infiltrating T cells in Burkitt lymphoma. Turning to the study itself: This cohort included all epidemiological subtypes of Burkitt lymphoma. Survival, overall and progression-free, tracked with productive clonality.

Overall study findings and caveats: Many Burkitt lymphoma patients shared several public clonotypes.

Points on this clone: No antigen is known for it.

Sequencing used immunoSEQ multiplex PCR; TCRdb keeps in-frame clones, though not all of them. The sample has around 680 clones; roughly 96% are singletons. Germline values: CDR1 GTSNPN, CDR2 SVGIG (reference sequence). Trimming at V came to 7 bases and at J to 2 bases, leaving 6 bases not matched to a gene. This CDR3 has 13 residues. This chain joins TRBV30 and TRBJ2-5, with 8 nucleotides matching TRBD2. The clonotype originates from a human donor with Burkitt lymphoma. Material: tumor tissue. CDR3 protein: CAFFTSGQETQYF. In DNA, the CDR3 is TGTGCCTTTTTTACTAGCGGTCAAGAGACCCAGTACTTC.